Listed here is a single T cell receptor (beta chain). The data were taken from a study of blood T cell repertoires in COVID-19. V lost 4 bases, J lost 3 bases, and 4 bases stayed unmatched. The CDR3 extends over 15 amino acids. CDR1 and CDR2 (germline): MNHEY, SMNVEV (reference sequence). TCRdb's table, derived via immunoSEQ multiplex PCR, lists solely in-frame clones and lacks some. The data hold approximately 240,000 clones, with roughly nine tenths observed a single time. Input material: PBMCs or T cells enriched from blood (not recorded which). The J gene is TRBJ1-1, the V gene TRBV27, with 11 bases identical to TRBD1. The clonotype comes from a woman aged 45 to 65 in a cohort exposed to, infected with or recovered from COVID-19 (not recorded which). CDR3 amino acids: CASSSGTGGYTEAFF. The CDR3 nucleotides read TGTGCCAGCAGTTCCGGGACAGGGGGTTACACTGAAGCTTTCTTT.